This T cell receptor (beta chain) was sequenced during a study of blood T cells in healthy people across ages. The germline gives CDR1 SGHTA, CDR2 FQGNSA. The CDR3 is 14 residues long. Trimming removed 5 bases from V and 5 bases from J; junction bases left unmatched: 6. Sample-barcoded 5' priming and a J-beta primer mix drove a second PCR of roughly 6 to 12 cycles. TCRdb called the 5' RACE reads again in MiXCR, with one record for every CDR3 protein. The sample records about 780,000 distinct CDR3 sequences, roughly 24% being singletons. This sample was shared with a second study, whose subject was T cells of mothers and their children. That publication notes: About six children, together with their three healthy Caucasian mothers, made up the donors. At a sensitivity of around 100 clones per million clonotypes, no persistent microchimeric T cell clones appeared.

The V call is TRBV7-2, the J call TRBJ2-7, with TRBD2 matching 10 bases. Sequencing was done on a sample of blood. This receptor was taken from a boy aged 5-17 years in good health. The CDR3 region is CASSRPSGGHEQYF. The DNA of the CDR3 is TGTGCCAGCAGCCGACCTAGCGGGGGACACGAGCAGTACTTC. Looking up the rest from reference TRBV7-2 and TRBJ2-7 gives the full variable domain: GAGVSQSPSNKVTEKGKDVELRCDPISGHTALYWYRQSLGQGLEFLIYFQGNSAPDKSGLPSDRFSAERTGGSVSTLTIQRTQQEDSAVYLCASSRPSGGHEQYFGPGTRLTVT.